This T cell receptor beta chain was captured in a study of shared clonotypes between healthy human individuals. Across the whole study: Per-donor plates numbered three CD4 naive, three CD4 memory, two CD8 naive and one CD8 memory.

Of note for this clone: The antigen is undetermined.

CD45RO-negative, CCR7-positively selected cells formed the naive CD8 fraction, excluding terminally differentiated effector memory CD45RA+ cells. Study-wide points: Memory subsets generally showed smaller estimated richness than naive subsets did.

In the original processing: Junction-only immunoSEQ sequences carried no quality scores, so filtering differed. Method: immunoSEQ multiplex PCR; TCRdb's copy keeps in-frame clones and lacks some. The V and J calls and clone size come from that table; D and trimming were worked out from the DNA. The sample contains just over 2,000,000 clones, roughly 95% of which appear only once. CDR1 and CDR2 (germline): SGHRS, YFSETQ. Trimming left V 0 bases short and J 0 bases short, with 11 bases between. The CDR3 consists of 16 residues. Specimen: naive CD8+ T cells sorted from blood. The chain carries TRBV5-1 and TRBJ2-3, with D possibly being TRBD1 (6 bases). The receptor was derived from a man aged 18 to 30 in good health. CDR3 sequence reads: CASSLAVQGSTDTQYF. CDR3 DNA sequence: TGCGCCAGCAGCTTGGCCGTACAGGGCAGCACAGATACGCAGTATTTT.